This is a list of T cell receptor beta chains from one sample in a study of cytomegalovirus exposure and HLA in healthy donors. Profiling relied on immunoSEQ multiplex PCR, and the TCRdb table lists in-frame clones only, not all of them. Of roughly 130,000 clones listed, about 82% were seen once; the top ten hold about 1.2%. Sequenced sample: PBMCs. The source of these receptors is a boy aged 10-17 years in good health and CMV-seronegative. Each CDR3 is given with its conserved first and last residue. Each record gives: V gene, clone size, J gene, D gene, CDR3 DNA, CDR3 protein. D genes are given only for firm matches. Where a row states a size, it is once, few, many or the class of an expanded clone; other rows omit it.

V: TRBV7-2; size: .; J: TRBJ2-5; D: .; DNA: TGTGCCAGCAGCTGGGGGGGCGGGAAACAAGAGACCCAGTACTTC; CDR3: CASSWGGGKQETQYF
V: TRBV4-1; size: few; J: TRBJ2-1; D: .; DNA: TGCGCCAGCAGCCCCCCGGGAAGGCAGGCTAGCGAAAGGTATGAGCAGTTCTTC; CDR3: CASSPPGRQASERYEQFF
V: TRBV19; size: .; J: TRBJ2-1; D: TRBD2; DNA: TGTGCCAGTAGTATAGAAAAGCGGGAGTTAGGAAGCAATGAGCAGTTCTTC; CDR3: CASSIEKRELGSNEQFF
V: TRBV27; size: once; J: TRBJ2-7; D: .; DNA: TGTGCCAGCAGTTTTGGGGGGACTGTCTTCCACGAGCAGTACTTC; CDR3: CASSFGGTVFHEQYF
V: TRBV20-1; size: .; J: TRBJ2-7; D: .; DNA: TGCAGTGCTTCACAGGGATACGAGCAGTACTTC; CDR3: CSASQGYEQYF
V: TRBV19; size: .; J: TRBJ1-1; D: .; DNA: TGTGCCAGTAGTTCCCGTTTTGTGGGGAGCACTGAAGCTTTCTTT; CDR3: CASSSRFVGSTEAFF
V: TRBV19; size: once; J: TRBJ2-7; D: .; DNA: TGTGCCAGTAGTATTGGACGGGACTTCTCCTACGAGCAGTACTTC; CDR3: CASSIGRDFSYEQYF
V: TRBV27; size: .; J: TRBJ2-4; D: .; DNA: TGTGCCCCAAGGGGGGACAGAAGAAACATTCAGTACTTC; CDR3: CAPRGDRRNIQYF
V: TRBV30; size: .; J: TRBJ2-2; D: .; DNA: TGTGCCTTACAGGATACCGGGGAGCTGTTTTTT; CDR3: CALQDTGELFF
V: TRBV27; size: .; J: TRBJ2-2; D: .; DNA: TGTGCCAGCAGTATACAGGGATGGTCCGGGGAGCTGTTTTTT; CDR3: CASSIQGWSGELFF
V: TRBV13; size: .; J: TRBJ2-7; D: .; DNA: TGTGCCAGCAGCTACTCTAGGGGGAGCCCCTACGAGCAGTACTTC; CDR3: CASSYSRGSPYEQYF
V: TRBV19; size: .; J: TRBJ2-2; D: .; DNA: TGTGCCAGTACCCCTTTTACCGGGGAGCTGTTTTTT; CDR3: CASTPFTGELFF
V: TRBV5-1; size: .; J: TRBJ2-7; D: TRBD1; DNA: TGCGCCACCACCACCGGGACAGGGAAATTATACTTC; CDR3: CATTTGTGKLYF
V: TRBV27; size: .; J: TRBJ1-4; D: .; DNA: TGTGCCAGCAGTTCTACCCGCGGTTTGGCCCTGAATGAAAAACTGTTTTTT; CDR3: CASSSTRGLALNEKLFF
V: TRBV7-9; size: .; J: TRBJ2-3; D: TRBD1; DNA: TGTGCCAGCAGCCCAGCGGACAGGGAGCAGTATTTT; CDR3: CASSPADREQYF